This is a list of T cell receptor beta chains from one sample in a study of regulatory T cells in long-lasting Graves disease. TCRdb reprocessed the multiplex PCR reads via MiXCR and lists one record per CDR3 protein. The repertoire consists of about 450,000 distinct CDR3 sequences, with 14% occurring once and the leading ten covering approximately 17%. The same sample was also used in a study of T cells in Graves' hyperthyroidism and ophthalmopathy.

The source material was peripheral blood mononuclear cells (PBMCs), sampled at new diagnosis, from a patient treated with antithyroid drugs. These receptor sequences come from a woman in her fifties or sixties with Graves disease. CDR3s include the opening cysteine and the closing phenylalanine or tryptophan. Fields, in order: J gene, V gene, clone size, D gene, CDR3 protein, CDR3 DNA. D genes are given only for firm matches. Not every row has a clone size; where given, it reads once, few, many or a size class.

TRBJ1-1 TRBV2 few - CASKETGMNTEAFF TGTGCCAGCAAAGAGACAGGTATGAACACTGAAGCTTTCTTT
TRBJ1-5 TRBV10-2 - TRBD1 CASSPGTGVPDTQHF TGCGCCAGCAGTCCCGGGACAGGGGTTCCAGATACGCAGCATTTT
TRBJ1-4 TRBV11-2 few - CASSLTLRARANEKLFF TGTGCCAGCAGCTTAACCCTCAGGGCACGGGCTAATGAAAAACTGTTTTTT
TRBJ1-1 TRBV6-1 many - CASSDRGKTEAFF TGTGCCAGCAGTGACAGGGGAAAGACTGAAGCTTTCTTT
TRBJ2-7 TRBV6-1 many TRBD1 CASSQLGTGGSYEQYF TGTGCCAGCAGTCAACTCGGGACAGGAGGGTCCTACGAGCAGTACTTC
TRBJ2-1 TRBV28 many - CASSLQYNEQFF TGTGCCAGCAGTTTACAGTACAATGAGCAGTTCTTC
TRBJ1-2 TRBV6-2/TRBV6-3 many TRBD1 CASSLTGGDWDGYTF TGTGCCAGCAGTTTGACAGGGGGCGATTGGGATGGCTACACCTTC
TRBJ2-2 TRBV6-2/TRBV6-3 - - CASSYSKGTRYTGELFF TGTGCCAGCAGTTACTCGAAGGGCACCCGTTACACCGGGGAGCTGTTTTTT
TRBJ1-2 TRBV5-1 few - CASSLGGASYGYTF TGCGCCAGCAGCTTGGGGGGGGCGAGCTATGGCTACACCTTC
TRBJ2-1 TRBV20-1 many - CSARSSPWKYNEQFF TGCAGTGCTAGATCTAGCCCATGGAAGTACAATGAGCAGTTCTTC
TRBJ2-7 TRBV11-2 many - CASTLRQDYEQYF TGTGCCAGCACCCTCAGACAGGACTACGAGCAGTACTTC
TRBJ1-1 TRBV4-2 - - CASSIIDTEAFF TGTGCCAGCAGCATCATTGACACTGAAGCTTTCTTT
TRBJ2-2 TRBV5-1 few - CASSLVVTTGELFF TGCGCCAGCAGCTTGGTGGTTACCACCGGGGAGCTGTTTTTT
TRBJ1-1 TRBV10-3 many - CAIMEVVFTEAFF TGTGCCATCATGGAGGTCGTGTTCACTGAAGCTTTCTTT
TRBJ1-5 TRBV28 many TRBD1 CASSLLRLLTGEVNQPQHF TGTGCCAGCAGTTTATTAAGACTCCTGACAGGGGAGGTAAATCAGCCCCAGCATTTT
TRBJ2-1 TRBV12-5 - - CASGLQNGLEQFF TGTGCTAGTGGTTTGCAAAACGGACTAGAGCAGTTCTTC
TRBJ1-2 TRBV24-1 few TRBD1 CATSARDRGNGYTF TGTGCCACCAGTGCCCGGGACAGAGGGAATGGCTACACCTTC
TRBJ2-3 TRBV2 many - CASTPVGGTTDTQYF TGTGCCAGCACCCCGGTCGGAGGTACCACAGATACGCAGTATTTT
TRBJ2-6 TRBV7-6 - - CASSLDGGSGANVLTF TGTGCCAGCAGCTTAGACGGGGGCTCTGGGGCCAACGTCCTGACTTTC
TRBJ2-2 TRBV3-1 few - CASSQELANTGELFF TGTGCCAGCAGCCAAGAACTAGCGAACACCGGGGAGCTGTTTTTT
TRBJ2-3 TRBV5-1 many TRBD2 CASRTGTSGRIDTQYF TGCGCCAGCCGGACCGGGACTAGCGGGAGAATAGATACGCAGTATTTT
TRBJ2-3 TRBV29-1 many - CSVEGRDSVGTDTQYF TGCAGCGTTGAAGGGCGAGACAGCGTCGGGACAGATACGCAGTATTTT
TRBJ2-1 TRBV12-3/TRBV12-4 many TRBD1 CASTKWGTGSQNEQFF TGTGCCAGCACAAAATGGGGGACAGGGAGCCAGAATGAGCAGTTCTTC
TRBJ2-5 TRBV28 many - CASCEGFETQYF TGTGCCAGTTGTGAGGGCTTCGAGACCCAGTACTTC
TRBJ2-3 TRBV2 many TRBD2 CASSGTSGTDTQYF TGTGCCAGCAGTGGAACTAGCGGCACAGATACGCAGTATTTT
TRBJ2-7 TRBV7-9 - TRBD1 CASSLGSGTAAYEQYF TGTGCCAGCAGCTTAGGATCCGGGACAGCAGCTTACGAGCAGTACTTC
TRBJ1-4 TRBV10-3 - - CAISEGQNNEKLFF TGTGCCATCAGTGAAGGACAGAATAATGAAAAACTGTTTTTT
TRBJ2-7 TRBV7-9 - TRBD2 CASSSGLAGWEQYF TGTGCCAGCAGCTCCGGACTAGCGGGGTGGGAGCAGTACTTC
TRBJ2-1 TRBV7-9 few - CASSVGGFDEQFF TGTGCCAGCAGCGTGGGGGGTTTCGATGAGCAGTTCTTC
TRBJ1-5 TRBV19 - - CASSILGPSNQPQHF TGTGCCAGTAGTATCTTAGGTCCGAGCAATCAGCCCCAGCATTTT
TRBJ2-1 TRBV14 few - CASSQSMGRVWEQFF TGTGCCAGCAGCCAATCAATGGGGAGAGTATGGGAGCAGTTCTTC
TRBJ1-1 TRBV14 many - CASSQGTVKAFF TGTGCCAGCAGCCAAGGGACAGTCAAAGCTTTCTTT
TRBJ2-2 TRBV28 few TRBD2 CASSTGLAGGPLLNTGELFF TGTGCCAGCAGTACGGGACTAGCGGGAGGGCCTCTTCTGAACACCGGGGAGCTGTTTTTT
TRBJ2-7 TRBV11-2 many TRBD2 CASRSGTNFYEQYF TGTGCCAGCAGGTCCGGGACTAACTTCTACGAGCAGTACTTC
TRBJ2-5 TRBV9 many TRBD2 CASSVGGRVEETQYF TGTGCCAGCAGCGTAGGTGGGAGGGTTGAAGAGACCCAGTACTTC
TRBJ2-7 TRBV3-1 few TRBD2 CASSQEPGTSGRSYEQYF TGTGCCAGCAGCCAAGAACCCGGGACTAGCGGGAGGAGCTACGAGCAGTACTTC
TRBJ2-1 TRBV14 many TRBD2 CASSHREGRNEQFF TGTGCCAGCAGCCACAGGGAGGGCCGGAATGAGCAGTTCTTC
TRBJ2-3 TRBV6-2/TRBV6-3 - - CASSWGSRDTQYF TGTGCCAGCAGTTGGGGTTCCCGCGATACGCAGTATTTT
TRBJ2-3 TRBV12-3/TRBV12-4 few TRBD2 CASSLGASGLSTDTQYF TGTGCCAGCAGTTTAGGGGCTAGCGGGCTGAGCACAGATACGCAGTATTTT
TRBJ1-6 TRBV6-5 few - CASSLLMGNSPLHF TGTGCCAGCAGTTTACTTATGGGTAATTCACCCCTCCACTTT
TRBJ2-2 TRBV4-2 - TRBD2 CASSQGAGVSTGELFF TGTGCCAGCAGCCAAGGTGCGGGAGTATCCACCGGGGAGCTGTTTTTT
TRBJ2-1 TRBV7-9 many TRBD1 CATRKSTGNNEQFF TGTGCCACCAGAAAGTCGACAGGGAACAATGAGCAGTTCTTC
TRBJ1-2 TRBV19 - - CASSIAGDYGYTF TGTGCCAGTAGTATCGCAGGAGACTATGGCTACACCTTC
TRBJ2-1 TRBV9 few TRBD2 CASSARGLAAYNEQFF TGTGCCAGCAGCGCGCGGGGACTAGCGGCCTACAATGAGCAGTTCTTC
TRBJ2-7 TRBV7-9 - - CASSPVAVPLLYEQYF TGTGCCAGCAGCCCTGTAGCGGTCCCACTCCTATACGAGCAGTACTTC